A selection of T cell receptor beta chains follows, all from one sample in a study of blood T cell repertoires in COVID-19. Here immunoSEQ multiplex PCR was the method, and the copy in TCRdb shows in-frame clones only, minus some. The repertoire holds roughly 88,000 clones, with 70% to 90% as singletons. The sequencing input was peripheral blood. All receptors come from a woman aged 80 or over with acute or convalescent COVID-19. Each CDR3 is given with its conserved first and last residue. The D gene is left open where the match is weak. Size tells how often a clone was seen (once, few, many) or the class of an expanded clone, and some rows leave it out.

>NA|NA|TRBJ1-2|TRBV3-1/TRBV3-2|14
TGTGCCAGCAGCCAAGATCCGGGGAAGGGTGGCTACACCTTC
CASSQDPGKGGYTF
>NA|NA|TRBJ1-1|TRBV3-1/TRBV3-2|12
TGTGCCAGCAGCCCAGGGAAAAGCAGGGGTTTCTTT
CASSPGKSRGFF
>NA|NA|TRBJ1-1|TRBV10-2|12
TGCGCCAGCAGTGAGGCAGGGCCACAGGCTTTCTTT
CASSEAGPQAFF
>TRBD1|few|TRBJ2-2|TRBV3-1/TRBV3-2|14
TGTGCCAGCAGCCAAGGGACAGGGGCCGGGGAGCTGTTTTTT
CASSQGTGAGELFF
>TRBD1|NA|TRBJ2-5|TRBV7-2|15
TGTGCCAGCAGCTTAGGGACAGGGATTAAAGAGACCCAGTACTTC
CASSLGTGIKETQYF
>TRBD2|NA|TRBJ2-1|TRBV10-3|15
TGTGCCATCAGCGTAGCGGGGGGATCCCCCAATGAGCAGTTCTTC
CAISVAGGSPNEQFF
>NA|few|TRBJ1-1|TRBV3-1/TRBV3-2|13
TGTGCCAGCAGCCAGGGGGCCAACACTGAAGCTTTCTTT
CASSQGANTEAFF
>NA|NA|TRBJ1-5|TRBV20-1|11
TGCAGTGCAGGCCCTAGTCAGCCCCAGCATTTT
CSAGPSQPQHF
>NA|once|TRBJ1-4|TRBV28|14
TGTGCCAGCAGTTTAGACCCTAGAGGGGGAAAACTGTTTTTT
CASSLDPRGGKLFF
>NA|NA|TRBJ2-7|TRBV19|14
TGTGCCAGCGGTTCTGGGCCTCCCTCCTACGAGCAGTACTTC
CASGSGPPSYEQYF
>NA|NA|TRBJ1-4|TRBV19|13
TGTGCCAGTTTCCCAGGGTTGGGGGAAAAACTGTTTTTT
CASFPGLGEKLFF
>NA|few|TRBJ1-5|TRBV30|14
TGTGCCTGGAGTGTAAGTCTTAACTATCAGCCCCAGCATTTT
CAWSVSLNYQPQHF
>NA|NA|TRBJ1-1|TRBV9|13
TGTGCCAGCGCAAGTAGACCGGGCACTGAAGCTTTCTTT
CASASRPGTEAFF